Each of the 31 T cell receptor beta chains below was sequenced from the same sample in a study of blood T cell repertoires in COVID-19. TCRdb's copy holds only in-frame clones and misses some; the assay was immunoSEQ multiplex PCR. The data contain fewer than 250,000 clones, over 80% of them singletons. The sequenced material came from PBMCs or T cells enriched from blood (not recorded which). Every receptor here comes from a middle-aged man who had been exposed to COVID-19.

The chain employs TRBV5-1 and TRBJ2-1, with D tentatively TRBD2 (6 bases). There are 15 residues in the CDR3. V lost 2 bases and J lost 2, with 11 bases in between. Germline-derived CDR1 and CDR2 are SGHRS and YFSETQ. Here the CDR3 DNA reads TGCGCCAGCAGCTTCGGGAGTAAGACCTACAATGAGCAGTTCTTC. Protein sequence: CASSFGSKTYNEQFF.

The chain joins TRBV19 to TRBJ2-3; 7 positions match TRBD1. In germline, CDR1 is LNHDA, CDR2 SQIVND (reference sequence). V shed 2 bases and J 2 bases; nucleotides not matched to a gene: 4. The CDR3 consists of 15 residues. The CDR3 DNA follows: TGTGCCAGTAGTATACTGGGACAGCTCACAGATACGCAGTATTTT. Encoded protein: CASSILGQLTDTQYF.

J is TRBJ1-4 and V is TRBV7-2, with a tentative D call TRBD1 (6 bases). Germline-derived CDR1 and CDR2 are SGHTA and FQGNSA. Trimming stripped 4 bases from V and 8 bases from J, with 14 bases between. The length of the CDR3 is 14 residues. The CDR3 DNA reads TGTGCCAGCAGCTCAAGGGGGTTGTCGGAAAAACTGTTTTTT. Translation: CASSSRGLSEKLFF. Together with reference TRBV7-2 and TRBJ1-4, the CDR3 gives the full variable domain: GAGVSQSPSNKVTEKGKDVELRCDPISGHTALYWYRQSLGQGLEFLIYFQGNSAPDKSGLPSDRFSAERTGGSVSTLTIQRTQQEDSAVYLCASSSRGLSEKLFFGSGTQLSVL.

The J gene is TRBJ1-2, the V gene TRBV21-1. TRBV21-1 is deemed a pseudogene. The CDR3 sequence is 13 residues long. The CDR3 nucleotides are TGTGCCAGCAGCAAGTTCTTCCGCTATGGCTACACCTTC. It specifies CASSKFFRYGYTF.

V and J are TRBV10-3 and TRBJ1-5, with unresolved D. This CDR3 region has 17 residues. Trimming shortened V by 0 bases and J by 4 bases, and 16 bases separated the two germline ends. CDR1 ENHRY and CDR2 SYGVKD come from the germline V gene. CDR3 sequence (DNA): TGTGCCATCAGTGAGTCGAGTTGGGAGTACAGAAATCAGCCCCAGCATTTT. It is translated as CAISESSWEYRNQPQHF.

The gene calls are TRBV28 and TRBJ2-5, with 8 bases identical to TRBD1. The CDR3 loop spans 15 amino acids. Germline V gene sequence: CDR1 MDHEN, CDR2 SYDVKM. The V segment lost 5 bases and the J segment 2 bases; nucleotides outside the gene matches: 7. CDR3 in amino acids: CASSPGQGPQETQYF. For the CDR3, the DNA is TGTGCCAGCAGTCCCGGACAGGGCCCACAAGAGACCCAGTACTTC.

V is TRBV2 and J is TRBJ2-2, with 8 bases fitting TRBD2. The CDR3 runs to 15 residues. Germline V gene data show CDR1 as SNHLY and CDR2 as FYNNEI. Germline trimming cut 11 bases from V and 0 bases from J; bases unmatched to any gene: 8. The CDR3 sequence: CAYLAGPANTGELFF. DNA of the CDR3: TGTGCCTACTTAGCGGGGCCAGCGAACACCGGGGAGCTGTTTTTT.

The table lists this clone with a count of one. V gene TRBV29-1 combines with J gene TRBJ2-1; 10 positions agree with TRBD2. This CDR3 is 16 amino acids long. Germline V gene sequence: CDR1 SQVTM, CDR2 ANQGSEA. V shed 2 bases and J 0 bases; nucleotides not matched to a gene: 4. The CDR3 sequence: CSVEPASGSSYNEQFF. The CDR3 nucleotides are TGCAGCGTTGAACCGGCTAGCGGGAGCTCCTACAATGAGCAGTTCTTC.

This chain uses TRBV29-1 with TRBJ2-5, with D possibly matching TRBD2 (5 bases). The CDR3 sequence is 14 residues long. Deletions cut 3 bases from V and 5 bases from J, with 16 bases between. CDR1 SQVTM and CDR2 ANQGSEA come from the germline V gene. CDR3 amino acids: CSVELAPIGETQYF. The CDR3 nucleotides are TGCAGCGTTGAGTTAGCGCCAATCGGGGAGACCCAGTACTTC.

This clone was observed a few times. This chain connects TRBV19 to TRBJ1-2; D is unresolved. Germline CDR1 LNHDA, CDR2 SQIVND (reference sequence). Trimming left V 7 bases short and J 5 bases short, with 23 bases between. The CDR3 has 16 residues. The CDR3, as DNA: TGTGCCAGTACCCCATGGAGGGCCGACAAGCCTTATGGCTACACCTTC. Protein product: CASTPWRADKPYGYTF.

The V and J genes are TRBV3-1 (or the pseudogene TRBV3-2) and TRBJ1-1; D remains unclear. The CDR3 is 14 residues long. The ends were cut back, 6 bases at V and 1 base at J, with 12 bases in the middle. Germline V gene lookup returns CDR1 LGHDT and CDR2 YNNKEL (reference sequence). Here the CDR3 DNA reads TGTGCCAGCAGTTCCACCTTGGCGAACACTGAAGCTTTCTTT. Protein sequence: CASSSTLANTEAFF.

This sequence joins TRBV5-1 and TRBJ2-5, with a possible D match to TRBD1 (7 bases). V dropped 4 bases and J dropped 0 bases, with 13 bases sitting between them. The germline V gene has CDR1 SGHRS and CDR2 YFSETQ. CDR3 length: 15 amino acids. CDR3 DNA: TGCGCCAGCAGCCCTCAGGGGGGCTACCAAGAGACCCAGTACTTC. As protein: CASSPQGGYQETQYF.

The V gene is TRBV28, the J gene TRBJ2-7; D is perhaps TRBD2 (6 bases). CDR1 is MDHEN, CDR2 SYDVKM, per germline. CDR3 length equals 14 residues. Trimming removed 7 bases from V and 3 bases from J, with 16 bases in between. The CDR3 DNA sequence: TGTGCCAGCACCGGACTGGACGGGGGCTACGAGCAGTACTTC. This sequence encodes CASTGLDGGYEQYF.

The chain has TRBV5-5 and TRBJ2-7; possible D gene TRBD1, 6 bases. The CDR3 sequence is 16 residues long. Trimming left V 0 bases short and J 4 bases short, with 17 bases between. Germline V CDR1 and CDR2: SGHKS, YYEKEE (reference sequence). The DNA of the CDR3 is TGTGCCAGCAGCTTGGAAGCTGTAGGACAGCAGTACGAGCAGTACTTC. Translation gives CASSLEAVGQQYEQYF.

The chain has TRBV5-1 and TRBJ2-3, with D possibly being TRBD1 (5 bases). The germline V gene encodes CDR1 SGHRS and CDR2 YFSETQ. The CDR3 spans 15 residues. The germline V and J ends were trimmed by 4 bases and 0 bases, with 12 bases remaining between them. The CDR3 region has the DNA TGCGCCAGCAGCACCAGGGTGACTAGCACAGATACGCAGTATTTT. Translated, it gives CASSTRVTSTDTQYF.

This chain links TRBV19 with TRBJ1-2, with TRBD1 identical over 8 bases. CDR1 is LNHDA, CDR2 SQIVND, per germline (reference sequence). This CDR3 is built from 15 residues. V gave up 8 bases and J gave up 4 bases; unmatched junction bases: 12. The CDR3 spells CASATGTGLGYGYTF. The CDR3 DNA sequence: TGTGCCAGTGCGACCGGGACAGGACTTGGCTATGGCTACACCTTC.

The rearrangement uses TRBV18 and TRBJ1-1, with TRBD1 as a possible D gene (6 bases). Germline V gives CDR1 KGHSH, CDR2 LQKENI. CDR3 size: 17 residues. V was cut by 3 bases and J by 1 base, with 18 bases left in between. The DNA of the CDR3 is TGTGCCAGCTCACCTCTGGGATCAACAGGGCCGAACACTGAAGCTTTCTTT. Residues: CASSPLGSTGPNTEAFF.

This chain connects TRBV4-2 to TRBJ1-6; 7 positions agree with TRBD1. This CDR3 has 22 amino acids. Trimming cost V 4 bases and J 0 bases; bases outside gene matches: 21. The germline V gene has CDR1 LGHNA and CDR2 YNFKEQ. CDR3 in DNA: TGTGCCAGCAGCCCACCCGATAGGGGACAGACAATAGCTTACTCCTATAATTCACCCCTCCACTTT. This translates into CASSPPDRGQTIAYSYNSPLHF.

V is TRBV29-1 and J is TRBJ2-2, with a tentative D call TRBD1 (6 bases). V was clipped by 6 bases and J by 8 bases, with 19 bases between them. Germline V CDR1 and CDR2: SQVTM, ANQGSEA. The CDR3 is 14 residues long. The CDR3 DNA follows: TGCAGCGTCCTTTCCCAGGGGACGATGGGGGAGCTGTTTTTT. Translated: CSVLSQGTMGELFF.

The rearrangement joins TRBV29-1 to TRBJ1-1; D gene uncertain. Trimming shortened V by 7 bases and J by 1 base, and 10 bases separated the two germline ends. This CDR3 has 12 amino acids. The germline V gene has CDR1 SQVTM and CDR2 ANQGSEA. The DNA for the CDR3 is TGCAGCGCTGGTCTAAAGAACACTGAAGCTTTCTTT. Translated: CSAGLKNTEAFF.

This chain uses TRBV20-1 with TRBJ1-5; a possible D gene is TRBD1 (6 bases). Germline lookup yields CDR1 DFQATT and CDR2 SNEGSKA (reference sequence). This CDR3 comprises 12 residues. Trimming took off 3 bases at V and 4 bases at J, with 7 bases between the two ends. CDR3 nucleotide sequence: TGCAGTGCTAGTCAGGGGAATCAGCCCCAGCATTTT. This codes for CSASQGNQPQHF.

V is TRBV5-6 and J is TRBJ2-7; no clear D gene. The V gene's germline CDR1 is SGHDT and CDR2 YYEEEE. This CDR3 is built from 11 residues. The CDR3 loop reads CASSFSGFGFV. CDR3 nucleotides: TGTGCCAGCAGCTTTTCGGGTTTCGGATTCGTC.

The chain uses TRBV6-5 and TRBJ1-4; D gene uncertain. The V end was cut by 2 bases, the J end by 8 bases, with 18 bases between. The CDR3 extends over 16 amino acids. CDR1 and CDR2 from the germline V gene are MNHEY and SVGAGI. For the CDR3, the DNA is TGTGCCAGCAGTTACGATCTACGTAGCGTCAGGGAAAAACTGTTTTTT. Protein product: CASSYDLRSVREKLFF.

CDR3 nucleotide sequence: TGCGCCAGTTGGGGCTCCGGGGGTGATACGCAGTATTTT. This codes for CASWGSGGDTQYF. The chain recombines TRBV5-1 with TRBJ2-3; weak D call: TRBD2 (6 bases). CDR1 SGHRS and CDR2 YFSETQ come from the germline V gene. The CDR3 contains 13 residues. V dropped 8 bases and J dropped 6 bases, with 16 bases sitting between them.

The CDR3 spells CSALQGTTQYF. CDR3 nucleotide sequence: TGCAGTGCCCTACAGGGGACGACCCAGTACTTC. The V and J genes are TRBV20-1 and TRBJ2-5; TRBD1 agrees at 7 bases. The V segment lost 6 bases and the J segment 7 bases; nucleotides outside the gene matches: 5. Germline loops: CDR1 DFQATT, CDR2 SNEGSKA (reference sequence). This CDR3 contains 11 residues.

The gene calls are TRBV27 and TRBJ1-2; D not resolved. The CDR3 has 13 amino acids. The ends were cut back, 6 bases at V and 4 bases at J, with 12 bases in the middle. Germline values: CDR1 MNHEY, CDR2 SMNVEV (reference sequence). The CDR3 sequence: CASRGSGVYGYTF. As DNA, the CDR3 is TGTGCCAGCAGGGGGTCGGGAGTCTATGGCTACACCTTC.

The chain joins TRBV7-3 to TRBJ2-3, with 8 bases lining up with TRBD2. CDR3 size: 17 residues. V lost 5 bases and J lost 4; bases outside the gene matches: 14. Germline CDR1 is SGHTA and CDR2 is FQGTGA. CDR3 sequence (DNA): TGTGCCAGCAGCGCGAGGGGCGGGAGGCAGGTCCCAGATACGCAGTATTTT. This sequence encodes CASSARGGRQVPDTQYF. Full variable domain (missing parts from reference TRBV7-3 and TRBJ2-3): GAGVSQTPSNKVTEKGKYVELRCDPISGHTALYWYRQSLGQGPEFLIYFQGTGAADDSGLPNDRFFAVRPEGSVSTLKIQRTERGDSAVYLCASSARGGRQVPDTQYFGPGTRLTVL.

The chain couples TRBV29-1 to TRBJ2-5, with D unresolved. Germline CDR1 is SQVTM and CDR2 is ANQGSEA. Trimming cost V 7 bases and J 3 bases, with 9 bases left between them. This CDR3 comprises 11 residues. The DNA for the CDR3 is TGCAGCGCCTGGGCGAAAGAGACCCAGTACTTC. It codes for CSAWAKETQYF.

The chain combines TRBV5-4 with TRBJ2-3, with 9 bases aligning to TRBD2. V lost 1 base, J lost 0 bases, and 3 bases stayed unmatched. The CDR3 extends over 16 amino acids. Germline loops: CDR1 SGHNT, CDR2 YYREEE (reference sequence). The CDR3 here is CASSLLLAGSTDTQYF. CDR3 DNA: TGTGCCAGCAGCTTGCTACTAGCGGGTAGCACAGATACGCAGTATTTT.

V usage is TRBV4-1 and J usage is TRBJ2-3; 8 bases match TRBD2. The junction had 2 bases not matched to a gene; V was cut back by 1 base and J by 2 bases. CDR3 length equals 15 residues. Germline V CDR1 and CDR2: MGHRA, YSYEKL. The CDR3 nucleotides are TGCGCCAGCAGCCAAGTACTAGCGGACACAGATACGCAGTATTTT. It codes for CASSQVLADTDTQYF.

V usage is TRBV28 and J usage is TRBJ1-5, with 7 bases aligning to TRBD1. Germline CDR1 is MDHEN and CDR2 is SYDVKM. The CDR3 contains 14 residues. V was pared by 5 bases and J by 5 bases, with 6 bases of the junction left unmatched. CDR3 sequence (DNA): TGTGCCAGCAGTGACAGGGAAGGGGATCAGCCCCAGCATTTT. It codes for CASSDREGDQPQHF. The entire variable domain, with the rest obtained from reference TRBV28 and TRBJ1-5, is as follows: DVKVTQSSRYLVKRTGEKVFLECVQDMDHENMFWYRQDPGLGLRLIYFSYDVKMKEKGDIPEGYSVSREKKERFSLILESASTNQTSMYLCASSDREGDQPQHFGDGTRLSIL.